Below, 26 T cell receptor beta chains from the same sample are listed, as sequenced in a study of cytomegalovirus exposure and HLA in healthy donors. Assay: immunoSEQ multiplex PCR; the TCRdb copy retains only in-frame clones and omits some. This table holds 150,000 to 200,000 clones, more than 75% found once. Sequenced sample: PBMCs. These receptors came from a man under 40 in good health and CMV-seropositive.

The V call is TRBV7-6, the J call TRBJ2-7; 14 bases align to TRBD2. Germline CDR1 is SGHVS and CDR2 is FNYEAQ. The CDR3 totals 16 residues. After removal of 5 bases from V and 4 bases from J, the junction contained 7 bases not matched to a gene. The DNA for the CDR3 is TGTGCCAGCAGCAAGACTAGCGGGAGGGCCTCGTACGAGCAGTACTTC. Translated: CASSKTSGRASYEQYF.

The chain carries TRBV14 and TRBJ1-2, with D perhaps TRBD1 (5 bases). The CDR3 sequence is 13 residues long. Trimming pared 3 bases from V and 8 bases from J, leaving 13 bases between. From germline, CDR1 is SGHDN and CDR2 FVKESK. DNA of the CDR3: TGTGCCAGCAGCCACTCCAGGGTAGGCGGCTACACCTTC. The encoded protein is CASSHSRVGGYTF.

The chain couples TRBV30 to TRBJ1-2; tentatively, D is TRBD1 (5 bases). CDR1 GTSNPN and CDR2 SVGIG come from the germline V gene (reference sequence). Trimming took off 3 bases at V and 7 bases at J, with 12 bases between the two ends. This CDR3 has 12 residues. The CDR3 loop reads CAWRTQGSGYTF. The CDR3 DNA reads TGTGCCTGGAGGACGCAGGGATCTGGCTACACCTTC.

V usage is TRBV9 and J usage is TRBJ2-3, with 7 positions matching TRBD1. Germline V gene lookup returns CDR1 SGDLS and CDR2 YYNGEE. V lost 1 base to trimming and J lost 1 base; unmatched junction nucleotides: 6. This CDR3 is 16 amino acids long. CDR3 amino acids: CASSVIEGARTDTQYF. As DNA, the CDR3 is TGTGCCAGCAGCGTAATTGAGGGGGCTCGCACAGATACGCAGTATTTT.

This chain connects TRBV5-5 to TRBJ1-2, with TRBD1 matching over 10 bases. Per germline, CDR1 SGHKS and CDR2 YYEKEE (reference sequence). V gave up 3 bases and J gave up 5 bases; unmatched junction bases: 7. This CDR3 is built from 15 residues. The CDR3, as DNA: TGTGCCAGCAGCTCGACCGGGACAGGGGCTTATGGCTACACCTTC. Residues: CASSSTGTGAYGYTF.

CDR3 coding DNA: TGTGCCAGCAGCAAAAGGACAGGAGCAGCTAACTATGGCTACACCTTC. Translation: CASSKRTGAANYGYTF. The chain links TRBV11-1 to TRBJ1-2, with 7 positions matching TRBD1. Trimming removed 5 bases from V and 0 bases from J; junction bases left unmatched: 9. The CDR3 is 16 residues long. Germline CDR1 and CDR2: SGHAT and FQDESV (reference sequence).

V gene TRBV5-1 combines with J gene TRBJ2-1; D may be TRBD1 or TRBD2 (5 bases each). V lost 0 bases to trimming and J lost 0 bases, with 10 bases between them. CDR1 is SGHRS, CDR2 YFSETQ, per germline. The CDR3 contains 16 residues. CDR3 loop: CASSLAGRSSYNEQFF. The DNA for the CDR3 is TGCGCCAGCAGCTTGGCGGGACGGAGCTCCTACAATGAGCAGTTCTTC.

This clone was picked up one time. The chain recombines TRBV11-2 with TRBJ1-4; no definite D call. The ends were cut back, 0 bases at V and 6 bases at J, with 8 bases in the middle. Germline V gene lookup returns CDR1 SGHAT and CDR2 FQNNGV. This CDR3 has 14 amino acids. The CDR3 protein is CASSLDPRYEKLFF. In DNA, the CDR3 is TGTGCCAGCAGCTTAGATCCCAGATATGAAAAACTGTTTTTT.

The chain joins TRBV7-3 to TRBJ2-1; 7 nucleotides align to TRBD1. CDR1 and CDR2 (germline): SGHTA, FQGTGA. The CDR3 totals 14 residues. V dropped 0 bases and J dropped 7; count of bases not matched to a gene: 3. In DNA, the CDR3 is TGTGCCAGCAGCTTAACCGCAGGGGGAAATGAGCAGTTCTTC. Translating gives CASSLTAGGNEQFF.

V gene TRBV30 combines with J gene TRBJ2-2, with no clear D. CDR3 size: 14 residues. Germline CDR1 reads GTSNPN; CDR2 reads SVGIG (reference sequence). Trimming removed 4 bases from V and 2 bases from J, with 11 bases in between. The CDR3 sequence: CAWTGRINTGELFF. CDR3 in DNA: TGTGCCTGGACCGGAAGGATTAACACCGGGGAGCTGTTTTTT. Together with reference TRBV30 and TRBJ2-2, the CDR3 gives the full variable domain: SQTIHQWPATLVQPVGSPLSLECTVEGTSNPNLYWYRQAAGRGLQLLFYSVGIGQISSEVPQNLSASRPQDRQFILSSKKLLLSDSGFYLCAWTGRINTGELFFGEGSRLTVL.

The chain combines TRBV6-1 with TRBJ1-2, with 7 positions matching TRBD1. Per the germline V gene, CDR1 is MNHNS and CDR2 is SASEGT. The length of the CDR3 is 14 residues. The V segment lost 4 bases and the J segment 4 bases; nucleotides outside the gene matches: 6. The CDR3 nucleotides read TGTGCCAGCAGTGCCTCGGGACAGACCTATGGCTACACCTTC. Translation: CASSASGQTYGYTF.

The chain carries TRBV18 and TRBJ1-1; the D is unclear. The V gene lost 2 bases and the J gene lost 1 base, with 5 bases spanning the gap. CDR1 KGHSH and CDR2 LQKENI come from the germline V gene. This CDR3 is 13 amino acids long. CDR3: CASSPFGNTEAFF. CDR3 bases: TGTGCCAGCTCACCATTTGGGAACACTGAAGCTTTCTTT.

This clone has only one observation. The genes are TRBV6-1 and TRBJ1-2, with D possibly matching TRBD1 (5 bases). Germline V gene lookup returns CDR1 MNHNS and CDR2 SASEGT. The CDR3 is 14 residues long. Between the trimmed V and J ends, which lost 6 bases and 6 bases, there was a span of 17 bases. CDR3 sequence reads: CASSVRTDTHGYTF. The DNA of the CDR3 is TGTGCCAGCAGCGTAAGGACGGACACCCATGGCTACACCTTC.

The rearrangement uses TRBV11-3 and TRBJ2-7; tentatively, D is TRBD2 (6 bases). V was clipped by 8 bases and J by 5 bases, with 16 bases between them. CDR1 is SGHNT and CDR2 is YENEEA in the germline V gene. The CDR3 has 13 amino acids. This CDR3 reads CASASSRGNEQYF. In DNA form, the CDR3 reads TGTGCCAGCGCGTCTTCACGCGGGAACGAGCAGTACTTC.

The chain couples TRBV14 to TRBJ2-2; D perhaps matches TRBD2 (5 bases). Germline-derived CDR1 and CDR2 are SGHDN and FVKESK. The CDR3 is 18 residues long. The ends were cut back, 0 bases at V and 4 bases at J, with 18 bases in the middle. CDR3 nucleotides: TGTGCCAGCAGCCAAGATACGGGATCCTATCCGGGCACCGGGGAGCTGTTTTTT. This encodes CASSQDTGSYPGTGELFF.

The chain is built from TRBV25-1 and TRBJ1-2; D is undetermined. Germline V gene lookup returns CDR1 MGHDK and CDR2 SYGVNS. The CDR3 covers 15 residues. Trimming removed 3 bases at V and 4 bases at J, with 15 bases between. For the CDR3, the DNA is TGTGCCAGCAGTGATCCCCTGACGAGTGGCTATGGCTACACCTTC. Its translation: CASSDPLTSGYGYTF.

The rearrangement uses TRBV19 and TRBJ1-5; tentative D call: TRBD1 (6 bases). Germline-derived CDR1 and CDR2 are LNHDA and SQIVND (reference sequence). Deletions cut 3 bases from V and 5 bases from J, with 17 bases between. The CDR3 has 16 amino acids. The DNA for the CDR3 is TGTGCCAGTAGTATTCTTCTACAGGGTAATTATCAGCCCCAGCATTTT. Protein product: CASSILLQGNYQPQHF.

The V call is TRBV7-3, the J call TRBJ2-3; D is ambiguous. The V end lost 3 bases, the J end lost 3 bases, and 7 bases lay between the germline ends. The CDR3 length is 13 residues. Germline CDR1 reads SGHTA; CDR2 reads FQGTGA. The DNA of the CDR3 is TGTGCCAGCAGCTTTCCCGAGACAGATACGCAGTATTTT. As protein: CASSFPETDTQYF.

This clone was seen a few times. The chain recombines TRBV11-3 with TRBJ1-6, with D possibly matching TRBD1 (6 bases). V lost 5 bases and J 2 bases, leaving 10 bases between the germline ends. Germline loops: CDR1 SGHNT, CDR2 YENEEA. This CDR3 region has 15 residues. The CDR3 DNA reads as TGTGCCAGCAGCGACGGGGGCACCTATAATTCACCCCTCCACTTT. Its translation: CASSDGGTYNSPLHF.

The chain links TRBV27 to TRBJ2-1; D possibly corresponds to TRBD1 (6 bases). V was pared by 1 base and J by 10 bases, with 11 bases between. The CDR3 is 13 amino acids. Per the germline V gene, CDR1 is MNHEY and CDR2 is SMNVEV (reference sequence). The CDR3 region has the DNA TGTGCCAGCAGTTTATTGGGGGCAGTGGAGCAGTTCTTC. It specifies CASSLLGAVEQFF.

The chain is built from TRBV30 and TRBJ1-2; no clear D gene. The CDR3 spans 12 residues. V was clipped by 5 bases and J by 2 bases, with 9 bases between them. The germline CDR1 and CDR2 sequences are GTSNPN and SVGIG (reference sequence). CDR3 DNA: TGTGCCTGGGGGTCACCCAACTATGGCTACACCTTC. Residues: CAWGSPNYGYTF. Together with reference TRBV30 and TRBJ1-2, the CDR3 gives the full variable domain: SQTIHQWPATLVQPVGSPLSLECTVEGTSNPNLYWYRQAAGRGLQLLFYSVGIGQISSEVPQNLSASRPQDRQFILSSKKLLLSDSGFYLCAWGSPNYGYTFGSGTRLTVV.

This CDR3 reads CASSLPDLSEKLFF. The CDR3 coding sequence is TGCGCCAGCAGCTTGCCGGACTTAAGCGAAAAACTGTTTTTT. The J gene is TRBJ1-4, the V gene TRBV5-1; D unresolved. CDR3 length: 14 amino acids. Trimming stripped 1 base from V and 8 bases from J, with 12 bases between. Per the germline V gene, CDR1 is SGHRS and CDR2 is YFSETQ.

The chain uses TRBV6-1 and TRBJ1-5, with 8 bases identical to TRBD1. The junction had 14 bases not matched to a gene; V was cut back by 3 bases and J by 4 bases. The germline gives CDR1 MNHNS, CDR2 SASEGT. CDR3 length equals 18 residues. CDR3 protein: CASSDPPPGTGRNQPQHF. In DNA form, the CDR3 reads TGTGCCAGCAGTGATCCCCCCCCAGGGACAGGCCGAAATCAGCCCCAGCATTTT.

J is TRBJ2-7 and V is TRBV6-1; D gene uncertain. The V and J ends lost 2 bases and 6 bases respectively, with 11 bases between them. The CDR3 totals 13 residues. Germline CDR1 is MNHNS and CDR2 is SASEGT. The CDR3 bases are TGTGCCAGCAGTGAACTACGGCGTCTCGAGCAGTACTTC. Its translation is CASSELRRLEQYF.

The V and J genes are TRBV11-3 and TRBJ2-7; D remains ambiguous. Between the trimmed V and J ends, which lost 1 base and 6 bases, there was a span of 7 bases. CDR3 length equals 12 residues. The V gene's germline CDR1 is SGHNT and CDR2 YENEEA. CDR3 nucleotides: TGTGCCAGCAGCTTAGTCGCCGGCGAGCAGTACTTC. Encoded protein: CASSLVAGEQYF. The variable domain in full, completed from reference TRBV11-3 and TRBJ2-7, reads EAGVVQSPRYKIIEKKQPVAFWCNPISGHNTLYWYLQNLGQGPELLIRYENEEAVDDSQLPKDRFSAERLKGVDSTLKIQPAELGDSAVYLCASSLVAGEQYFGPGTRLTVT.

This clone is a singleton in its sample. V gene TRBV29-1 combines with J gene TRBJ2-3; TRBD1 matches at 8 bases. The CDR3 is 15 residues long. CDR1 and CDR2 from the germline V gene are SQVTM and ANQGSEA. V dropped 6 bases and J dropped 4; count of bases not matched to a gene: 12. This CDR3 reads CSVSPGGQVADTQYF. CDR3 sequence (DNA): TGCAGCGTCTCCCCCGGGGGACAGGTCGCAGATACGCAGTATTTT.